Sequencing of this TCR beta chain was carried out in a study of blood T cell repertoires in COVID-19. V was shortened by 2 bases and J by 0 bases, with 8 bases between the two germline ends. The CDR3 is made up of 14 amino acids. CDR1 SNHLY and CDR2 FYNNEI come from the germline V gene. Only in-frame clones appear in the TCRdb table, and some are missing; sequencing was by immunoSEQ multiplex PCR. The data contain 130,000 or so clones, roughly 80% of them seen just once; the ten biggest clones take up about 2.2%. Researchers sorted participants into cohorts using their self-reported clinical history.

This receptor was identified in a man in his forties or fifties with acute COVID-19. The J gene is TRBJ2-7, the V gene TRBV2; D ambiguous. Input material: PBMCs or T cells enriched from blood (not recorded which). The CDR3 protein is CASSERGVSYEQYF. CDR3 coding DNA: TGTGCCAGCAGTGAACGCGGAGTCTCCTACGAGCAGTACTTC.